The 9 T cell receptor beta chains below come from one sample, sequenced in a study of blood T cell repertoires in COVID-19. Data came from immunoSEQ multiplex PCR; TCRdb stores just in-frame clones and leaves some out. The data hold approximately 180,000 clones, with more than 75% observed a single time. Material for sequencing was peripheral blood. These receptors were collected from a human donor in a cohort sampled during active COVID-19.

The chain carries TRBV29-1 and TRBJ2-4; a weak D match, TRBD1 (6 bases). The V and J ends lost 6 bases and 2 bases respectively, with 11 bases between them. CDR3 size: 13 residues. Germline V gene lookup returns CDR1 SQVTM and CDR2 ANQGSEA. Here the CDR3 reads CSVLQGSKNIQYF. The DNA for the CDR3 is TGCAGCGTCCTACAGGGTTCCAAAAACATTCAGTACTTC. Supplemented by reference TRBV29-1 and TRBJ2-4, the full variable domain reads SAVISQKPSRDICQRGTSLTIQCQVDSQVTMMFWYRQQPGQSLTLIATANQGSEATYESGFVIDKFPISRPNLTFSTLTVSNMSPEDSSIYLCSVLQGSKNIQYFGAGTRLSVL.

The sample holds a few counts of this clone. The chain uses TRBV6-1 and TRBJ1-3, with D unclear. V was clipped by 1 base and J by 4 bases, with 5 bases between them. Germline CDR1 MNHNS, CDR2 SASEGT. There are 13 residues in the CDR3. The CDR3 nucleotides are TGTGCCAGCAGTGAAGTAGCAGGAAACACCATATATTTT. Translation: CASSEVAGNTIYF.

The sample holds one count of this clone. The chain carries TRBV6-5 and TRBJ2-7; 7 positions agree with TRBD1. CDR1 MNHEY and CDR2 SVGAGI come from the germline V gene. J was trimmed by 1 base and V by 1 base; bases with no gene match: 4. This CDR3 comprises 15 residues. CDR3: CASSYLRQGSYEQYF. CDR3 in DNA: TGTGCCAGCAGTTACTTGAGACAGGGTTCCTACGAGCAGTACTTC.

J is TRBJ2-7 and V is TRBV7-2, with D perhaps TRBD1 (7 bases). There are 14 residues in the CDR3. CDR1 is SGHTA and CDR2 is FQGNSA in the germline V gene. V lost 1 base, J lost 5 bases, and 12 bases lay in between. As DNA, the CDR3 is TGTGCCAGCAGCTTAGTGGAGGGGGCCCACGAGCAGTACTTC. Translating it yields CASSLVEGAHEQYF.

With respect to this clone: Other DNA sequences in the sample encode the same CDR3. This sequence joins TRBV27 and TRBJ2-1, with 13 bases that match TRBD2. The CDR3 totals 15 residues. After removal of 3 bases from V and 4 bases from J, the junction contained 0 bases not matched to a gene. Per germline, CDR1 MNHEY and CDR2 SMNVEV (reference sequence). The CDR3 spells CASSLGLAGYNEQFF. The CDR3 DNA is TGTGCCAGCAGTTTGGGACTAGCGGGATACAATGAGCAGTTCTTC.

The chain recombines TRBV9 with TRBJ1-6; D is perhaps TRBD1 (6 bases). CDR1 is SGDLS and CDR2 is YYNGEE in the germline V gene. This CDR3 contains 15 residues. The V and J ends lost 3 bases and 7 bases respectively, with 14 bases between them. The CDR3 loop is CASSEDQGRNSPLHF. CDR3 in DNA: TGTGCCAGCAGCGAGGATCAGGGGCGAAATTCACCCCTCCACTTT.

The CDR3 loop is CASSKTGNEKLFF. CDR3 in DNA: TGTGCCAGCTCGAAGACAGGAAATGAAAAACTGTTTTTT. The chain joins TRBV18 to TRBJ1-4; weak D call: TRBD1 (6 bases). The germline V gene has CDR1 KGHSH and CDR2 LQKENI. CDR3 length: 13 residues. V dropped 6 bases and J dropped 5 bases, with 10 bases sitting between them.

The genes are TRBV13 and TRBJ1-2; 7 bases agree with TRBD1. Germline V gene sequence: CDR1 PRHDT, CDR2 FYEKMQ (reference sequence). Trimming took 6 bases from V and 4 from J; bases not matched to a gene: 5. This CDR3 has 13 residues. DNA for the CDR3: TGTGCCAGCAGAGGGGGCAGAGCCTATGGCTACACCTTC. It yields the protein CASRGGRAYGYTF.

CDR3 DNA sequence: TGTGCCAGCAGTGCCCGATTGGGGGCTTCACCCCTCCACTTT. Residues: CASSARLGASPLHF. The V call is TRBV2, the J call TRBJ1-6; D perhaps matches TRBD1 (6 bases). The CDR3 runs to 14 residues. Per germline, CDR1 SNHLY and CDR2 FYNNEI. Deletions cut 4 bases from V and 9 bases from J, with 13 bases between. Based on the CDR3 plus reference TRBV2 and TRBJ1-6, the full variable domain is EPEVTQTPSHQVTQMGQEVILRCVPISNHLYFYWYRQILGQKVEFLVSFYNNEISEKSEIFDDQFSVERPDGSNFTLKIRSTKLEDSAMYFCASSARLGASPLHFGNGTRLTVT.